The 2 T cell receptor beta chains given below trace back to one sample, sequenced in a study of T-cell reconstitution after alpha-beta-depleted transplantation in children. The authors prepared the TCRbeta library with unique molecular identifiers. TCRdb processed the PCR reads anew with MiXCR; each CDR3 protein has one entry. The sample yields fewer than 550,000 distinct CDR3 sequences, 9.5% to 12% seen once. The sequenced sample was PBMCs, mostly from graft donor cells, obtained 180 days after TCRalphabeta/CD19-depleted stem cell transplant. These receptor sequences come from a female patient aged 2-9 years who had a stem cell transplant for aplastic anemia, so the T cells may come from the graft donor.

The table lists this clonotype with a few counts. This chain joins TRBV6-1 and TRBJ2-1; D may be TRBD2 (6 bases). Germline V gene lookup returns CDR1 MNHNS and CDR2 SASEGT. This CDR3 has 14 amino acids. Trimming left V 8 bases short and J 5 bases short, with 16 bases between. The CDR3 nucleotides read TGTGCCAGCGCCGGGGGTAGACTAAACAATGAGCAGTTCTTC. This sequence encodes CASAGGRLNNEQFF.

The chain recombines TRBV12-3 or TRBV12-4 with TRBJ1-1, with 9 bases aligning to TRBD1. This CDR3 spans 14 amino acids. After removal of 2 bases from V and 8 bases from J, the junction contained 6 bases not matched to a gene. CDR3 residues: CASSLRGGTGEAFF. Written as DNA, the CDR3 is TGTGCCAGCAGTTTAAGGGGGGGGACAGGGGAAGCTTTCTTT.